This T cell receptor beta chain was profiled in a study of blood T cell repertoires in COVID-19. Study-level background: COVID-19 samples collected from the United States, Italy and Spain covered acute and convalescent phases. Nucleic acid was either cDNA or gDNA, and it came from T cells, B-cell-depleted T cells, or PBMCs.

The length of the CDR3 is 17 residues. V was trimmed by 3 bases and J by 2 bases, leaving 20 bases between them. CDR1 and CDR2 from the germline V gene are KGHSH and LQKENI. Original analysis: It was from reference gene primer amplification that nucleated cell counts were estimated. This table comes from immunoSEQ multiplex PCR, and its TCRdb copy is limited to in-frame clones, with some not included. V, J and clone size are taken as reported in that table, and D and trimming were inferred from the DNA itself. The sample yields a few hundred thousand clones, about 86% seen once. This clonotype was obtained from a man in his sixties with acute or convalescent COVID-19. Sequencing was carried out using peripheral blood. The chain carries TRBV18 and TRBJ2-7, with a weak D call TRBD1 (5 bases). As DNA, the CDR3 is TGTGCCAGCTCACCGCGACAGAAAGGCCTATATCCCTACGAGCAGTACTTC. Translating it yields CASSPRQKGLYPYEQYF.